This TCR beta chain was obtained from a study of cytomegalovirus exposure and HLA in healthy donors. General study findings and limits: In a later analysis, HLA-C alleles had the fewest associated TCRs, DRB1 alleles the most. Among TCR sequences, most were rare, though some public TCRs appeared in many donors.

With 60 Vbeta and 13 Jbeta primers, the PCR was carried out. How the authors handled the data: Some 10 million shared chains were among the approximately 87 million unique TCR beta chains that a later analysis counted. Generated by immunoSEQ multiplex PCR, the TCRdb table keeps only in-frame clones and is missing some. D and trimming come from the DNA, and the V and J calls and clone size come from that table. There are some 200,000 clones in the sample; 65% to 80% occur only once, and about 14% lies in the top ten. Notes on this clone: Its antigen is not identified.

This CDR3 is built from 15 residues. J was trimmed by 4 bases and V by 2 bases; bases with no gene match: 4. Germline CDR1 KGHSH, CDR2 LQKENI. When sampled, the donors appeared nominally healthy, though they likely had unrecorded immune exposures. This sequence joins TRBV18 and TRBJ2-1; 8 bases agree with TRBD1. The sequence derives from a man aged 35 to 55 in good health and CMV-seronegative. The sequenced sample consisted of PBMCs. CDR3 sequence (DNA): TGTGCCAGCTCACCAGGTACAGGGGGATACAATGAGCAGTTCTTC. Encoded protein: CASSPGTGGYNEQFF.